What follows describes a single T cell receptor beta chain. The record originates from a study of graft-versus-host responses after intestinal transplantation. Study-wide context: Recipients were given multivisceral, liver-intestinal, or isolated intestinal transplants. Anti-thymocyte globulin served as induction for all recipients, who then took tacrolimus and steroids for about three years.

Assay: immunoSEQ multiplex PCR; the TCRdb copy retains only in-frame clones and omits some. This sample has around 35,000 clones, with roughly nine tenths found just once. Graft specimens yielded both intraepithelial and lamina propria lymphocytes. The sequences come from ileum tissue, collected more than 200 days after intestinal transplant. The receptor was derived from a human patient who received an intestinal transplant, so some T cells may come from the graft donor.

Here the CDR3 reads CASSLVVSKTGELFF. CDR3 nucleotides: TGTGCCAGCAGCTTAGTGGTTTCTAAAACCGGGGAGCTGTTTTTT. This chain links TRBV7-2 with TRBJ2-2; D is unclear. Trimming cost V 1 base and J 5 bases, with 11 bases left between them. The CDR3 is 15 residues long. Germline-derived CDR1 and CDR2 are SGHTA and FQGNSA.